This T cell receptor beta chain was captured by sequencing in a study of blood T cell repertoires in COVID-19. Across the study: The origin of the acute and convalescent COVID-19 samples was the United States, Italy and Spain. Nucleic acid was either cDNA or gDNA, and it came from T cells, B-cell-depleted T cells, or PBMCs.

Original handling: Nucleated cell number was recorded as an estimate derived from reference gene primer amplification. Here immunoSEQ multiplex PCR was the method, and the copy in TCRdb shows in-frame clones only, minus some. V, J and clone size were drawn from that table, and D and trimming were deduced from the DNA. Here the sample spans about 28,000 clones, 65% to 85% being singletons. The CDR3 is 15 amino acids. Looked up from germline, CDR1 is MNHEY and CDR2 is SMNVEV (reference sequence). V gave up 6 bases and J gave up 4 bases, with 18 bases separating them. Material for sequencing was peripheral blood. The clonotype originates from a woman in her sixties with acute or convalescent COVID-19. The chain combines TRBV27 with TRBJ2-5; weak D call: TRBD1 (6 bases). CDR3 nucleotide sequence: TGTGCCAGCAGCCAGGGGCAGGCCTTGCGAGAGACCCAGTACTTC. Encoded protein: CASSQGQALRETQYF.